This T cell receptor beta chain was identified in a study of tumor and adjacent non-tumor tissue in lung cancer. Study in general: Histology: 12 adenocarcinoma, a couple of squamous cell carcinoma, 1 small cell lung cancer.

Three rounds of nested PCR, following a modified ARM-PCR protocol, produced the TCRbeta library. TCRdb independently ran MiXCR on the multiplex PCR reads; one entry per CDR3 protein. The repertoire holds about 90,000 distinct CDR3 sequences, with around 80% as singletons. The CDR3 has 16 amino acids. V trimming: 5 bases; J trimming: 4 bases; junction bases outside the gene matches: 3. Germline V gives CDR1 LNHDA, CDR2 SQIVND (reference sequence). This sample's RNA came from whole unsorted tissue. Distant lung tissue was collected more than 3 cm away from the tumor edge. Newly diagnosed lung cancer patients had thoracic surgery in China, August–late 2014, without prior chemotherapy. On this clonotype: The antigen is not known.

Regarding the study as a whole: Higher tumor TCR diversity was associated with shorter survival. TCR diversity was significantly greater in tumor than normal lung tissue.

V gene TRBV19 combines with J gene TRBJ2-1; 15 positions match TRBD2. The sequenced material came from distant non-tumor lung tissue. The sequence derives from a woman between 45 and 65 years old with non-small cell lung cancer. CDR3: CASSAGLAGGYNEQFF. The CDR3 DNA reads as TGTGCCAGTAGTGCCGGACTAGCGGGAGGGTACAATGAGCAGTTCTTC. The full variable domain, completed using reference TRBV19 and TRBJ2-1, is DGGITQSPKYLFRKEGQNVTLSCEQNLNHDAMYWYRQDPGQGLRLIYYSQIVNDFQKGDIAEGYSVSREKKESFPLTVTSAQKNPTAFYLCASSAGLAGGYNEQFFGPGTRLTVL.